This paragraph covers one T cell receptor beta chain sequence. Its target is not known. A read error may produce the germline difference seen at one junction end. Arm-PCR of CDR3 regions with iRepertoire HTBI primers generated TCR beta libraries. TCRdb re-called the multiplex PCR reads with MiXCR, one entry per CDR3 protein. The sample contains under 500,000 distinct CDR3 sequences, less than 25% of which appear only once. This entry is derived from a study of regulatory T cells in long-lasting Graves disease. Study in general: Positive TSH receptor antibodies alongside over 5 years of antithyroid drugs were what marked Graves' disease as persistent.

Stated time point: persistent/refractory GD, antithyroid drugs over 5 years with positive TRAb. PBMC-extracted RNA yielded the TCR library. Collection of peripheral blood (nine milliliters) was done using EDTA tubes. Germline V gene sequence: CDR1 SGHTA, CDR2 FQGNSA. This CDR3 contains 14 residues. Study findings and constraints: Persistent disease favored TRBV28, TRBJ1-2 and TRBJ2-5. TCR diversity in persistent Graves' patients was below that of newly diagnosed ones.

V and J are TRBV7-2 and TRBJ1-4; possibly TRBD1 for D (5 bases). This specimen consisted of peripheral blood mononuclear cells (PBMCs), obtained when the disease was refractory, from a patient treated with antithyroid drugs. The clonotype was recovered from a female donor with Graves disease. The CDR3 sequence: CASSLDTTNGKLFF. CDR3 nucleotide sequence: TGTGCCAGCAGCCTGGACACCACTAATGGAAAACTGTTTTTT. Variable domain in full (rest from reference TRBV7-2 and TRBJ1-4): GAGVSQSPSNKVTEKGKDVELRCDPISGHTALYWYRQSLGQGLEFLIYFQGNSAPDKSGLPSDRFSAERTGGSVSTLTIQRTQQEDSAVYLCASSLDTTNGKLFFGSGTQLSVL.